Only a few counts were recorded for the clone carrying this T cell receptor (beta chain). Its antigen is unidentified. Repertoires were generated with immunoSEQ multiplex PCR, while TCRdb's copy carries only in-frame clones and drops some. Of roughly 530,000 clones detected, around 96% appear once; the ten largest clones hold 0.055% to 0.075%. The sample is drawn from a study of shared clonotypes between healthy human individuals. Study results and caveats: Since donors were few, the genetic and exposure-history diversity represented was limited.

The CDR3 length is 13 residues. The germline V gene has CDR1 MDHEN and CDR2 SYDVKM. V shed 7 bases and J shed 8 bases, with 17 bases lying between them. Investigators divided CD4+ cells into CD45RA+ naive and CD45RA-negative memory subsets. The chain links TRBV28 to TRBJ1-2, with D possibly being TRBD1 (5 bases). Specimen: naive CD4+ T cells sorted from blood. Subset specified: CD45RA+ positively selected. The TCR originated in a woman aged 25-40 years in good health. The DNA for the CDR3 is TGTGCCAGCACCCAGGGACTCGATTACGGCTACACCTTC. Protein product: CASTQGLDYGYTF.